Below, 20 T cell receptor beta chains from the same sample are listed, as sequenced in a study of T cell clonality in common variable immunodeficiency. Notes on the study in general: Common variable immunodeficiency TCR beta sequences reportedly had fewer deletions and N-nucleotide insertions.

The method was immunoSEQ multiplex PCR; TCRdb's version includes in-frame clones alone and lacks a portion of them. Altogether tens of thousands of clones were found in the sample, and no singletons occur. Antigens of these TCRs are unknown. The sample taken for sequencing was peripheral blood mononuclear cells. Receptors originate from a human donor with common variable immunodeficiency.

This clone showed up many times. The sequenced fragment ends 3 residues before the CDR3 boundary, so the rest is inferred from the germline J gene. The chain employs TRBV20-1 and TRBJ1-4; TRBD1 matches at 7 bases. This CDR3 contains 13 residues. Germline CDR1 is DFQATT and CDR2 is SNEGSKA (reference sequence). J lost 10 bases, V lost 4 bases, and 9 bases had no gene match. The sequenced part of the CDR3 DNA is TGCAGTGCTATACCGGGACAGCTCCGAAAA. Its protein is CSAIPGQLRK. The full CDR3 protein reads CSAIPGQLRKLFF.

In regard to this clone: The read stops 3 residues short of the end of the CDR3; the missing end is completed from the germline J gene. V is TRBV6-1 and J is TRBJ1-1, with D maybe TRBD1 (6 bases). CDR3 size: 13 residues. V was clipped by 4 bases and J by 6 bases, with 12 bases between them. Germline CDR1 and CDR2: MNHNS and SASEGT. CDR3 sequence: CASSGTGRPEAFF. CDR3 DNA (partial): TGTGCCAGCAGTGGAACAGGGAGGCCTGAA.

The CDR3 spells CASSLNTRGYGYTF. Partial CDR3 DNA: TGTGCCAGCAGCTTAAACACCCGGGGCTATGGC. The rearrangement links TRBV7-9 to TRBJ1-2; D call uncertain. The read comes to an end 3 residues before the CDR3 does, leaving the germline J gene to fill in the end. This CDR3 contains 14 residues. V gave up 2 bases and J gave up 4 bases, with 11 bases separating them. Germline V gene data show CDR1 as SEHNR and CDR2 as FQNEAQ (reference sequence).

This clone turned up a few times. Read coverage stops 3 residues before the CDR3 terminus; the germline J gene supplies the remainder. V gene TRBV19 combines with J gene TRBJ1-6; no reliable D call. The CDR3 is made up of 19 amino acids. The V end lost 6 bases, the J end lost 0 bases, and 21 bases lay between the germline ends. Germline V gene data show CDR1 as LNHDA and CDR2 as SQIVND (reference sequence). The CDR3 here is CASRSGLKAASSYNSPLHF. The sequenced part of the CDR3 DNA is TGTGCCAGTAGATCCGGTTTGAAAGCGGCCAGCTCCTATAATTCACCC.

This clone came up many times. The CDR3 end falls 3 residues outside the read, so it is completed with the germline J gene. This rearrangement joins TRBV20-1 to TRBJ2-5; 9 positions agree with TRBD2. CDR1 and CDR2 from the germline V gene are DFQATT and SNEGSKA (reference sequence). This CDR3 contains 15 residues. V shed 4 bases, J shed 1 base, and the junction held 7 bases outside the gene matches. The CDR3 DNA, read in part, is TGCAGTGCTATATTAGGCGGGGGGGCCCAAGAGACC. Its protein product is CSAILGGGAQET. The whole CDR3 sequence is CSAILGGGAQETQYF.

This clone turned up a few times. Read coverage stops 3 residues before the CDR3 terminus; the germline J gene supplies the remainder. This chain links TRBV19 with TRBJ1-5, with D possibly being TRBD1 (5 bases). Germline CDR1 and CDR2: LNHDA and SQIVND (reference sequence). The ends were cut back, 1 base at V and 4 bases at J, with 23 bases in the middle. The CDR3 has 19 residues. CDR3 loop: CASSIGGGTLTWGNQPQHF. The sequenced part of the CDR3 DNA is TGTGCCAGTAGTATAGGAGGCGGGACTCTTACCTGGGGGAATCAGCCC.

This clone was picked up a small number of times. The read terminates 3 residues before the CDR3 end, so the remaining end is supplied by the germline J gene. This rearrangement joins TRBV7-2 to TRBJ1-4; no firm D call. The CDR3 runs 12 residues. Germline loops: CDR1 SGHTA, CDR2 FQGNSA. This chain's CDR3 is CASSLVGSELFF. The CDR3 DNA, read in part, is TGTGCCAGCAGCTTAGTAGGGTCCGAA.

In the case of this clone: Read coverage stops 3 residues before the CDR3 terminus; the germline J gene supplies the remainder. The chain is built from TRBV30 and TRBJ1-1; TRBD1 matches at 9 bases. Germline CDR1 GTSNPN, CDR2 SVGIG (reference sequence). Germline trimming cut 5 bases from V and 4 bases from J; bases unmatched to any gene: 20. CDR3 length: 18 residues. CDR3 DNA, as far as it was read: TGTGCCTGGGGTGGGGGAGAGTGGCCGGGACAGGGACCCACTGAA. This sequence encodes CAWGGGEWPGQGPTE. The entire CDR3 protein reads CAWGGGEWPGQGPTEAFF.

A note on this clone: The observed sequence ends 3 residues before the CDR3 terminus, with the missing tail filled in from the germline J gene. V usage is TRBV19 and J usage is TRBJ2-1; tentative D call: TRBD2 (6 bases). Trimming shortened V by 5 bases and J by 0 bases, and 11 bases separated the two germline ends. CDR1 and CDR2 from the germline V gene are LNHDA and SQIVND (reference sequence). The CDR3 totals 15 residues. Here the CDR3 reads CASSRSGVSYNEQFF. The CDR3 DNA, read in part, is TGTGCCAGTAGTCGGTCGGGGGTCTCCTACAATGAG.

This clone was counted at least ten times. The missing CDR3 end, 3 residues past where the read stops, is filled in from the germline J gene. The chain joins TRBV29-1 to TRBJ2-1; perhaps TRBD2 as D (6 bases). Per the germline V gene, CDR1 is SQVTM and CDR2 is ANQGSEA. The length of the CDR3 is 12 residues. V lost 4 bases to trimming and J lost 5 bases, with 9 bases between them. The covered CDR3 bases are TGCAGCGTTGGGTGGGGGGACAATGAG. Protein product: CSVGWGDNE. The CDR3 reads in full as CSVGWGDNEQFF.

CDR3 DNA (partial): TGCAGTGCCAACCCTTCCCAGGGTGGAAACTACGAG. Translated, it gives CSANPSQGGNYE. The CDR3 in its entirety is CSANPSQGGNYEQYF. The V and J genes are TRBV20-1 and TRBJ2-7; the D gene is possibly TRBD1 (5 bases). From the germline J gene comes the end of the CDR3, since the read stops 3 residues before it. Germline CDR1 and CDR2: DFQATT and SNEGSKA (reference sequence). Trimming stripped 6 bases from V and 3 bases from J, with 21 bases between. The CDR3 is 15 residues long.

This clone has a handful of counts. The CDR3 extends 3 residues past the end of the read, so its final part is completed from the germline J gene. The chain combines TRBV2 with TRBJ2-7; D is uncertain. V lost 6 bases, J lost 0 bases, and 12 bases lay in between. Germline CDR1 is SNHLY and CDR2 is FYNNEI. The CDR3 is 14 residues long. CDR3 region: CASRGTVNSYEQYF. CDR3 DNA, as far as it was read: TGTGCCAGCAGGGGTACAGTAAACTCCTACGAG. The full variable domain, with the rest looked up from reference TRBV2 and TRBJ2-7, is EPEVTQTPSHQVTQMGQEVILRCVPISNHLYFYWYRQILGQKVEFLVSFYNNEISEKSEIFDDQFSVERPDGSNFTLKIRSTKLEDSAMYFCASRGTVNSYEQYFGPGTRLTVT.

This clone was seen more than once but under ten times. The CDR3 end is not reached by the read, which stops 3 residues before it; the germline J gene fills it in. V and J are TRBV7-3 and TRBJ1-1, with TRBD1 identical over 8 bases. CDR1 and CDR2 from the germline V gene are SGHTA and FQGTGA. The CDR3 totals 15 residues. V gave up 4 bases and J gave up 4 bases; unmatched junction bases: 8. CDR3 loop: CASSSDRGILTEAFF. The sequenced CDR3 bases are TGTGCCAGCAGCTCCGACAGGGGTATACTCACTGAA.

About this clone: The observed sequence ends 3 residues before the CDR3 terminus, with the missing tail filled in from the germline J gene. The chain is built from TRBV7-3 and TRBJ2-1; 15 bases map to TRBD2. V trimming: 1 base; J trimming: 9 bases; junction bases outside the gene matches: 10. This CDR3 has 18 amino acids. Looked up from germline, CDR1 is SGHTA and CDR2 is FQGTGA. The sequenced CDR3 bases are TGTGCCAGCAGCTTAATAGGGAGGGGACTAGCGGGGGGTAGTGAG. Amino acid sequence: CASSLIGRGLAGGSE. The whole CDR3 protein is CASSLIGRGLAGGSEQFF. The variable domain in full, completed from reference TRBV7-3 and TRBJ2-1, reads GAGVSQTPSNKVTEKGKYVELRCDPISGHTALYWYRQSLGQGPEFLIYFQGTGAADDSGLPNDRFFAVRPEGSVSTLKIQRTERGDSAVYLCASSLIGRGLAGGSEQFFGPGTRLTVL.

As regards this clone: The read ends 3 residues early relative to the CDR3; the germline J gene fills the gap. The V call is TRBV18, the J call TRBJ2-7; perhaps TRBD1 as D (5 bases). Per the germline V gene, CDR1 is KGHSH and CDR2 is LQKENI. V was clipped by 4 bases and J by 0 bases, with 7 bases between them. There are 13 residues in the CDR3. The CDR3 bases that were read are TGTGCCAGCTCACGAGACAGCTCCTACGAG. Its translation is CASSRDSSYE. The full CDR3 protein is CASSRDSSYEQYF.

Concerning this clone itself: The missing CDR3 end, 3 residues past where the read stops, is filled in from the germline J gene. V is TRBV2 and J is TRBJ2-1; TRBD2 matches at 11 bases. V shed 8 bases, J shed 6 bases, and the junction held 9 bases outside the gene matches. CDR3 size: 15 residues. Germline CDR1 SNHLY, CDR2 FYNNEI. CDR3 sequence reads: CASLPIAGGFNEQFF. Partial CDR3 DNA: TGTGCCAGCCTCCCAATAGCGGGGGGGTTCAATGAG.

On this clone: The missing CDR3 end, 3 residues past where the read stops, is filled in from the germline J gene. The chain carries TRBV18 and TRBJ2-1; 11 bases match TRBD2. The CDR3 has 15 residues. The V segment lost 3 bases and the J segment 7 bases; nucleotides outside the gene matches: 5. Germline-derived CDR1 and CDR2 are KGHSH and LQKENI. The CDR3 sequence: CASSPGTSGPNEQFF. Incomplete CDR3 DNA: TGTGCCAGCTCACCCGGGACTAGCGGCCCTAATGAG.

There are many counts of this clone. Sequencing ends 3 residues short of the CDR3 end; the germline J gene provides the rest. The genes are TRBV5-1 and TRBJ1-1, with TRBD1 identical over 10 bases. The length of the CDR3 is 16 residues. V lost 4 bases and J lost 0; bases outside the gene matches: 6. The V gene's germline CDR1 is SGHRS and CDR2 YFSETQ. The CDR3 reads CASSPSGTGVNTEAFF. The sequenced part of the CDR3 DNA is TGCGCCAGCAGCCCCTCCGGGACAGGGGTGAACACTGAA.

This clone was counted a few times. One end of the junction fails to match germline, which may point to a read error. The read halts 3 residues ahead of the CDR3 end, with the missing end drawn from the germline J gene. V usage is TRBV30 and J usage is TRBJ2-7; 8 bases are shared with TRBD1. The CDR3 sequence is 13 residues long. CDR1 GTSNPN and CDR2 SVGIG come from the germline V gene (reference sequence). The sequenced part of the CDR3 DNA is TGTGTCTGGAGGGAGGACAGGGCATACGAG. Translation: CVWREDRAYE. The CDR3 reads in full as CVWREDRAYEQYF.

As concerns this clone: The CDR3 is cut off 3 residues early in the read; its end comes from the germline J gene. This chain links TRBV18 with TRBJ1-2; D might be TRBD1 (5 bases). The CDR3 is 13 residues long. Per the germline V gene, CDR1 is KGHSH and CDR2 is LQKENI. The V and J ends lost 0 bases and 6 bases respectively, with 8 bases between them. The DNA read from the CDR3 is TGTGCCAGCTCACCACCGGCAGGGAATGGC. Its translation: CASSPPAGNG. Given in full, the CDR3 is CASSPPAGNGYTF.